This T cell receptor beta chain was recorded in a study of CD8 T cells in ankylosing spondylitis. By quantitative 5'-RACE with molecular barcodes, the TCR beta libraries were made. Via MiXCR, TCRdb re-called the 5' RACE reads, giving one row per CDR3 protein. This table has 150,000 to 200,000 distinct CDR3 sequences, around a sixth appearing once. This clonotype showed up many times. Its specificity is unknown. V was trimmed by 5 bases and J by 2 bases, leaving 10 bases between them. CDR3 length equals 14 residues. Germline CDR1 is MNHEY and CDR2 is SMNVEV (reference sequence). The study, taken as a whole, reports: Relatively scarce in peripheral blood, disease-linked clones were CD8+. Some of the motif variants had earlier been found in reactive arthritis patients' fluid and blood.

The source material was blood, either unsorted or a sorted T cell fraction (not recorded which). V usage is TRBV27 and J usage is TRBJ2-4; tentatively, D is TRBD2 (5 bases). This receptor was obtained from a male donor aged 10 to 35 with ankylosing spondylitis or in good health (not recorded which). This CDR3 is CASSVDYSKNIQYF. The CDR3 nucleotides read TGTGCCAGCAGTGTAGACTATTCCAAAAACATTCAGTACTTC.